Each of the 2 T cell receptor beta chains below was sequenced from the same sample in a study of T cell responses to AZD1222 COVID-19 vaccine. Repertoires were generated with immunoSEQ multiplex PCR, while TCRdb's copy carries only in-frame clones and drops some. The sample has roughly 100,000 clones, about nine tenths seen once. The source material was peripheral blood, sampled on day 0 of AZD1222 vaccination. The receptors derive from an adult in good health.

V gene TRBV19 combines with J gene TRBJ1-3; tentatively, D is TRBD1 (5 bases). CDR1 LNHDA and CDR2 SQIVND come from the germline V gene (reference sequence). Trimming removed 6 bases at V and 0 bases at J, with 15 bases between. The CDR3 has 16 residues. CDR3 bases: TGTGCCAGTAGGGGACCCGATGGAGTCTCTGGAAACACCATATATTTT. Translating gives CASRGPDGVSGNTIYF. Supplemented by reference TRBV19 and TRBJ1-3, the full variable domain reads DGGITQSPKYLFRKEGQNVTLSCEQNLNHDAMYWYRQDPGQGLRLIYYSQIVNDFQKGDIAEGYSVSREKKESFPLTVTSAQKNPTAFYLCASRGPDGVSGNTIYFGEGSWLTVV.

The chain couples TRBV9 to TRBJ2-1; 9 positions match TRBD2. J lost 3 bases, V lost 4 bases, and 5 bases had no gene match. The CDR3 is 15 amino acids. Germline CDR1 reads SGDLS; CDR2 reads YYNGEE. CDR3 in amino acids: CASSYTSGFYNEQFF. The CDR3 DNA reads TGTGCCAGCAGCTATACTAGCGGGTTCTACAATGAGCAGTTCTTC.